This TCR beta chain was documented in a study of molecular identifiers for immune sequencing clone quantification. General study points: Underestimated sizes of highly expanded clones could result from identical TCR molecules that share a barcode. In naive cells, clones above 20 RNA copies held under 1% of molecules, whereas in effector cells they held over 99%. Investigators reportedly could detect spiked Jurkat TCR RNA from one cell among some 940,000 naive cells.

The ends were cut back, 5 bases at V and 0 bases at J, with 5 bases in the middle. Germline CDR1 LNHDA, CDR2 SQIVND (reference sequence). The CDR3 covers 14 residues. Naive CD8 T cells were picked out by sorting for CD8+CD4-CCR7+CD45RA+. TCRdb called the PCR reads again in MiXCR, with one record for every CDR3 protein. In the table there are hundreds of thousands of distinct CDR3 sequences, about 25% of which are singletons. This clonotype appeared many times. Its specificity is unknown. The specimen was naive CD8+ T cells from blood, with Jurkat cell RNA spiked in. Documented subset: FACS-sorted CD8+CD4-CCR7+CD45RA+ naive T cells. The chain is built from TRBV19 and TRBJ2-6; no clear D. The TCR originated in a human donor in good health. Some libraries in this study had Jurkat cell RNA spiked in. Written as DNA, the CDR3 is TGTGCCAGTAGTGACGTCTCTGGGGCCAACGTCCTGACTTTC. Protein: CASSDVSGANVLTF.